Given below is one T cell receptor (beta chain) in context. Its antigen remains unidentified. This entry belongs to a study of OX40 agonist ivuxolimab in advanced cancers. General study points: Fewer expanded clones were found on average in CD4+ than in CD8+ T cells.

V shed 4 bases, J shed 6 bases, and the junction held 7 bases outside the gene matches. The CDR3 runs to 16 residues. Germline values: CDR1 MNHEY, CDR2 SVGAGI. The data were produced by immunoSEQ multiplex PCR, yet TCRdb's version contains in-frame clones alone and is incomplete. The sample lists about 14,000 clones; about 77% were seen once. The source of this sequence is an adult with an advanced solid tumor such as melanoma, head and neck, liver or kidney cancer. The material sequenced was CD4+ or CD8+ T cells sorted from blood, taken in a trial of the OX40 agonist ivuxolimab. This sequence joins TRBV6-5 and TRBJ1-4, with TRBD1 matching 11 bases. In DNA, the CDR3 is TGTGCCAGCAGTTTCTCTGGACAGGGGGCGGATGAAAAACTGTTTTTT. Amino acids: CASSFSGQGADEKLFF.